This T cell receptor (beta chain) is drawn from a study of T-cell memory formation after mild COVID-19. Study-wide findings and caveats: CD4+ contracting clones lay mainly in CM and EM, CD8+ ones in EMRA. Memory cells collected pre-infection included some clones that later responded, suggesting cross-reactive memory joined. There was no confirmation that second-wave clones peaking on day 37 were SARS-CoV-2 specific.

As regards this clonotype: Its matching antigen is unknown.

Using constant-segment primers, 5'RACE produced TCR alpha and TCR beta cDNA libraries carrying sample barcodes and UMIs. MiXCR was run by TCRdb on the 5' RACE reads, yielding one entry per CDR3 protein. The sample consists of around 320,000 distinct CDR3 sequences, more than 13% of them appearing once. The CDR3 has 13 amino acids. V was cut by 11 bases and J by 4 bases, with 17 bases left in between. Germline loops: CDR1 SEHNR, CDR2 FQNEAQ (reference sequence). The chain links TRBV7-9 to TRBJ1-1, with D tentatively TRBD1 (6 bases). This sequence was found in a man aged 18 to 29 who had mild COVID-19 (a few samples of this study predate the infection). Cell type and time point are not known. The sample taken for sequencing was PBMCs or a T cell subset sorted from them (not recorded which). The CDR3 sequence is CAGAGRGGTEAFF. As DNA, the CDR3 is TGTGCCGGCGCCGGCAGGGGAGGCACTGAAGCTTTCTTT.